One TCR beta chain is described in this entry. The data stem from a study of blood T cell repertoires in COVID-19. Study-wide context: Sources were T cells, B-cell-depleted T cells, or PBMCs; the material itself was cDNA or gDNA.

Sequencing was performed with immunoSEQ multiplex PCR; in TCRdb, only in-frame clones are kept and a portion is missing. The repertoire includes 100,000 to 150,000 clones, 92% of them detected once, and approximately 2% sits in the top ten. V lost 3 bases, J lost 0 bases, and 2 bases stayed unmatched. Germline V lookup: CDR1 SGDLS, CDR2 YYNGEE. The CDR3 is 15 residues long. Sequencing was performed on peripheral blood. V is TRBV9 and J is TRBJ2-3, with 9 positions matching TRBD1. The sequence was obtained from a man in his fifties with COVID-19, enrolled during active disease. The CDR3 DNA is TGTGCCAGCAGCGCCGGGACAGGGAGCACAGATACGCAGTATTTT. It is translated as CASSAGTGSTDTQYF.